Below are 25 T cell receptor beta chains sequenced from a single sample in a study of tumor-infiltrating lymphocytes in primary liver carcinoma (dated by TCRdb to the late 2010s). Sequenced on an Illumina HiSeq 2500. Starting from 500 to 600 ng total RNA, TCRbeta-specific cDNA was produced by reverse transcription with a constant-region primer and ProtoScript II reverse transcriptase. Three nested multiplex PCR rounds, following a slightly modified ARM-PCR procedure, were used to build the TCRbeta libraries. Each of the first two PCR rounds ran for approximately 9 cycles and used multiplex TRBV1-TRBV30 forward primers together with a Cbeta reverse primer. In TCRdb, the public reads were trimmed at Q25 with fastp and aligned with MiXCR, with productive beta chains retained. Records with the same CDR3 protein are collapsed into one entry carrying the most frequent genes and DNA. This sample has around 50,000 distinct CDR3 sequences in its table, and about 80% of those were observed once. About 30% of the sample lies in the top ten.

Total RNA and DNA were co-extracted from about 20-30 mg of bulk tissue with the AllPrep DNA/RNA mini kit, without cell sorting. The sequenced sample consisted of liver tumor tissue from sampling region 3. The cell subset or site label corresponds to: tumor region T3, left-lateral pole. These receptors were collected from a man aged 35 to 55 with primary liver carcinoma and hepatitis B virus infection.

With respect to this clonotype: A junction boundary mismatches the germline segment, possibly from a read error. This chain links TRBV7-8 with TRBJ1-5; D gene unclear. Germline CDR1 and CDR2: SGHVS and FQNEAQ. The CDR3 spans 13 residues. In nucleotides, the CDR3 is TGTGCCAGCGGCTTGTTCCCGATTCAGCCCCAGCATTTT. This gives the protein CASGLFPIQPQHF. The full variable domain, completed using reference TRBV7-8 and TRBJ1-5, is GAGVSQSPRYKVAKRGQDVALRCDPISGHVSLFWYQQALGQGPEFLTYFQNEAQLDKSGLPSDRFFAERPEGSVSTLKIQRTQQEDSAVYLCASGLFPIQPQHFGDGTRLSIL.

This clonotype was recorded at least ten times. The chain links TRBV6-1 to TRBJ2-1; a weak D match, TRBD2 (6 bases). This CDR3 is built from 15 residues. Germline V gene lookup returns CDR1 MNHNS and CDR2 SASEGT. V dropped 7 bases and J dropped 5 bases, with 18 bases sitting between them. The DNA for the CDR3 is TGTGCCAGCACCGACGGGCTAGCGTCACACAATGAGCAGTTCTTC. This translates into CASTDGLASHNEQFF.

The chain is built from TRBV5-5 and TRBJ2-2; no firm D call. Trimming took off 4 bases at V and 3 bases at J, with 13 bases between the two ends. CDR3 length: 15 amino acids. Germline CDR1 reads SGHKS; CDR2 reads YYEKEE (reference sequence). The CDR3 protein is CASSPPLGDTGELFF. For the CDR3, the DNA is TGTGCCAGCAGCCCCCCATTGGGCGACACCGGGGAGCTGTTTTTT.

Comment on this clonotype: An end of the junction differs from the germline gene, which may be a read error. The V and J genes are TRBV6-5 and TRBJ2-1, with D possibly called TRBD1 or TRBD2 (5 bases each). The germline CDR1 and CDR2 sequences are MNHEY and SVGAGI. CDR3 length equals 15 residues. As DNA, the CDR3 is TGTGCTAGCAGGACGGACGGGGCACAGGCGGATGAGCAGTTCTTC. This encodes CASRTDGAQADEQFF.

The sample holds a few counts of this clonotype. The junction departs from the called germline gene at one end, perhaps through a read error. The chain joins TRBV4-1 to TRBJ2-7; TRBD2 matches at 7 bases. CDR1 and CDR2 from the germline V gene are MGHRA and YSYEKL. This CDR3 spans 15 amino acids. In DNA form, the CDR3 reads TGCGCCAACAGCCAAGAAGGTCTAGCGGCCTACGAGCAGTACTTC. The encoded protein is CANSQEGLAAYEQYF.

Details on this clonotype: A read error is possible here, since a much larger clone lies one base away. The conserved phenylalanine or tryptophan normally closing the CDR3 is absent here, so this likely arose from a read error. The V call is TRBV5-1, the J call TRBJ1-1; TRBD1 matches at 7 bases. The V gene's germline CDR1 is SGHRS and CDR2 YFSETQ. V was clipped by 5 bases and J by 2 bases; unmatched bases: 3. The length of the CDR3 is 13 residues. The CDR3 spells CASRNRGNTEAFS. DNA of the CDR3: TGCGCCAGCAGAAACAGGGGAAACACTGAAGCTTTCTCT.

This clonotype has just one count. The germline gene is not matched at one end of the junction; a read error may be the cause. V and J are TRBV12-3 or TRBV12-4 and TRBJ2-7, with TRBD2 matching 8 bases. The CDR3 runs to 13 residues. The chain's CDR3 is CVSSETSVYEQYF. CDR3 sequence (DNA): TGTGTCAGCAGTGAGACTAGCGTCTACGAGCAGTACTTC.

On this clonotype: At one end, the junction sequence differs from germline, possibly due to a read error. V gene TRBV11-2 combines with J gene TRBJ2-7; the D is unclear. Germline V gene lookup returns CDR1 SGHAT and CDR2 FQNNGV. The CDR3 sequence is 12 residues long. The CDR3 coding sequence is TGTGCCAGCAACTCGTCGCAGGTCGTGCAGCACTTC. It specifies CASNSSQVVQHF.

About this clonotype itself: Likely a read error: the CDR3 ends without its conserved phenylalanine or tryptophan. The DNA is omitted, as the CDR3 cannot be located on it reliably, and the CDR3 follows TCRdb's listing. The V and J genes are TRBV10-1 and TRBJ2-1. Germline CDR1 is WNHNN and CDR2 is SYGVQD (reference sequence). The CDR3 region is 14 residues in length, termini included. The CDR3 here is CASSDRSSYNEQLR.

On this clonotype itself: Its ends do not fully match the called genes, so a read error is possible. The gene calls are TRBV5-1 and TRBJ2-1, with D possibly matching TRBD1 (5 bases). Germline V gene sequence: CDR1 SGHRS, CDR2 YFSETQ. The CDR3 is made up of 15 amino acids. The CDR3 protein is CTSSPSGAVNNEQFF. Here the CDR3 DNA reads TGCACCAGCAGCCCCAGTGGGGCAGTAAACAATGAGCAGTTCTTC. Full variable domain (outside the CDR3, taken from reference TRBV5-1 and TRBJ2-1): KAGVTQTPRYLIKTRGQQVTLSCSPISGHRSVSWYQQTPGQGLQFLFEYFSETQRNKGNFPGRFSGRQFSNSRSEMNVSTLELGDSALYLCTSSPSGAVNNEQFFGPGTRLTVL.

With regard to this clonotype: A junction end diverges from the germline sequence, so it may reflect a read error. The chain is built from TRBV5-6 and TRBJ2-7, with D possibly being TRBD1 or TRBD2 (5 bases each). The CDR3 spans 16 residues. CDR1 is SGHDT and CDR2 is YYEEEE in the germline V gene. For the CDR3, the DNA is TGTGCCAGCAGCTTGGCCGTGATAGGGGAGAGCTACGAGCAGTATTTC. Protein product: CASSLAVIGESYEQYF.

This clonotype came up many times. The rearrangement uses TRBV6-5 and TRBJ2-3, with 7 bases that match TRBD2. This CDR3 region has 14 residues. The trim removed 2 bases at V and 3 bases at J, leaving 2 bases unmatched. CDR1 and CDR2 (germline): MNHEY, SVGAGI. CDR3 DNA: TGTGCCAGCAGTTACGACGGGAGGACAGATACGCAGTATTTT. It yields the protein CASSYDGRTDTQYF.

Concerning this clonotype: A clone one base away is much larger, so this may be a read error. The limits of the CDR3 on the DNA are not certain, so only TCRdb's listed CDR3 is given. The chain has TRBV6-5 and TRBJ2-1; the table names TRBD2, a call not compared with the DNA. Germline assignment: CDR1 MNHEY and CDR2 SVGAGI. The CDR3 is made up of 15 amino acids, end residues included. The CDR3: CAVGPGLAGVNEQFF.

V gene TRBV11-1 combines with J gene TRBJ2-3; D uncertain. CDR1 and CDR2 (germline): SGHAT, FQDESV (reference sequence). V was pared by 7 bases and J by 2 bases, with 13 bases between. This CDR3 has 14 residues. CDR3 sequence reads: CASTRGLHTDTQYF. Here the CDR3 DNA reads TGTGCCAGCACCCGAGGTCTACACACAGATACGCAGTATTTT.

On this clonotype: One junction end disagrees with the germline gene, perhaps due to a read error. J is TRBJ2-1 and V is TRBV29-1; possible D gene TRBD2, 6 bases. Germline V CDR1 and CDR2: SQVTM, ANQGSEA. The CDR3 has 11 amino acids. The CDR3: CSSGTHNEQFF. DNA of the CDR3: TGCAGTTCTGGGACTCACAATGAGCAGTTTTTC.

This clonotype was seen once. The germline gene is not matched at one end of the junction; a read error may be the cause. V gene TRBV29-1 combines with J gene TRBJ2-1; D is uncertain. Germline CDR1 SQVTM, CDR2 ANQGSEA. This CDR3 contains 11 residues. The DNA for the CDR3 is TGCGGCGTCGAAGGGAACAATGAGCAGTTCTTC. It codes for CGVEGNNEQFF.

The chain is built from TRBV2 and TRBJ1-1, with a possible D match to TRBD1 (6 bases). Germline values: CDR1 SNHLY, CDR2 FYNNEI. There are 14 residues in the CDR3. The V gene lost 9 bases and the J gene lost 2 bases, with 16 bases spanning the gap. In DNA, the CDR3 is TGTGCCAGAAAGCTACAGGGAACTAACACTGAAGCTTTCTTT. It specifies CARKLQGTNTEAFF.

Details on this clonotype: A much larger clonotype is one base distant, so this may be a read error. The chain recombines TRBV4-1 with TRBJ2-7; a possible D gene is TRBD2 (6 bases). The CDR3 loop spans 13 amino acids. Germline V gene lookup returns CDR1 MGHRA and CDR2 YSYEKL. Trimming removed 4 bases from V and 2 bases from J, with 9 bases in between. CDR3 coding DNA: TGCGCCAGCAGCCGACTAGTGGCCTACGAGCAGTACTTC. This sequence encodes CASSRLVAYEQYF.

This clonotype was recorded only once. The CDR3 ends on some other residue instead of the conserved phenylalanine or tryptophan, so this is likely a read error. V usage is TRBV11-1 and J usage is TRBJ2-1; 11 bases map to TRBD2. The CDR3 has 16 residues. Per germline, CDR1 SGHAT and CDR2 FQDESV (reference sequence). CDR3 amino acids: CANSSQLAGADDEQFS. CDR3 coding DNA: TGTGCCAACAGCTCCCAACTAGCGGGGGCAGACGATGAGCAGTTCTCC.

As concerns this clonotype: The junction shows a germline mismatch at one end, possibly a read error. This sequence joins TRBV11-2 and TRBJ2-3; 9 nucleotides align to TRBD2. CDR1 and CDR2 from the germline V gene are SGHAT and FQNNGV. CDR3 length equals 16 residues. Here the CDR3 DNA reads TGTGTCAGCAGCCCCCTGACTAGCGGCAGTACAGATACGCAATATTTT. This translates into CVSSPLTSGSTDTQYF.

A note on this clonotype: One junction end disagrees with the germline gene, perhaps due to a read error. The chain is built from TRBV5-6 and TRBJ2-3, with 7 bases aligning to TRBD2. The germline V gene encodes CDR1 SGHDT and CDR2 YYEEEE. This CDR3 spans 14 amino acids. This CDR3 reads CASSLGLVTGTQYF. In nucleotides, the CDR3 is TGTGCCAGCAGCTTAGGACTAGTCACAGGTACGCAGTATTTT.

Of note for this clonotype: The junction and the germline gene differ at one end; a read error may be behind it. This chain uses TRBV30 with TRBJ1-5; possible D gene TRBD1, 6 bases. The germline CDR1 and CDR2 sequences are GTSNPN and SVGIG (reference sequence). The CDR3 length is 15 residues. The CDR3 spells CAWSGIAGDAQPQHF. The CDR3 DNA reads as TGTGCCTGGAGTGGAATCGCAGGGGACGCTCAGCCACAGCATTTT.

This clonotype has a count of ten or more. This rearrangement joins TRBV5-1 to TRBJ2-2, with a weak D call TRBD1 (6 bases). CDR3 length: 15 residues. CDR1 is SGHRS, CDR2 YFSETQ, per germline. V lost 3 bases and J 2 bases, leaving 11 bases between the germline ends. CDR3 protein: CASSWMDSNTGELFF. In DNA, the CDR3 is TGCGCCAGCAGCTGGATGGACAGCAACACCGGGGAGCTGTTTTTT.

The chain couples TRBV11-2 to TRBJ2-1, with D possibly matching TRBD2 (6 bases). The CDR3 totals 15 residues. The ends were cut back, 8 bases at V and 9 bases at J, with 23 bases in the middle. Germline CDR1 is SGHAT and CDR2 is FQNNGV. The CDR3 sequence is CASVLRDLRGLEQFF. CDR3 nucleotide sequence: TGTGCCAGCGTACTGAGGGACCTCCGGGGACTTGAGCAGTTCTTC.

A note on this clonotype: This CDR3 is missing its conserved last phenylalanine or tryptophan, likely due to a read error. The chain recombines TRBV6-5 with TRBJ1-1; D unresolved. The CDR3 sequence is 14 residues long. Germline CDR1 MNHEY, CDR2 SVGAGI. The chain's CDR3 is CASSSLSGDTEAFS. CDR3 in DNA: TGTGCCAGTAGTTCGCTCTCAGGTGACACTGAAGCTTTCTCT.